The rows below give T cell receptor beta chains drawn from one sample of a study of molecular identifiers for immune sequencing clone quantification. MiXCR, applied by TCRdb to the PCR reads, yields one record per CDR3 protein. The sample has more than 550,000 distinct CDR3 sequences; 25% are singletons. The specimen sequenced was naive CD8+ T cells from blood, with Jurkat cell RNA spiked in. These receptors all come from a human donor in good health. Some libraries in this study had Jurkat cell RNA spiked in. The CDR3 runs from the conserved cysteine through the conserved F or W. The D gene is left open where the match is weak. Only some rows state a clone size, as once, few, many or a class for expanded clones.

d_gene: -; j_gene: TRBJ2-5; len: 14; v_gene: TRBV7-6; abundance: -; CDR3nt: TGTGCCAGCAGCTTAGATGCAGTCCAAGAGACCCAGTACTTC; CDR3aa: CASSLDAVQETQYF
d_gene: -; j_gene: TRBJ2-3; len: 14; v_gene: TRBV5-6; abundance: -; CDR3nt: TGTGCCAGCAGCTTGGTAGTTCAGGGGGATACGCAGTATTTT; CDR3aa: CASSLVVQGDTQYF
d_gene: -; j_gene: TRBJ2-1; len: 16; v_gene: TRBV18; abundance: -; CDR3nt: TGTGCCAGCTCCGCGGGCAGGCCGAGCTCCTACAATGAGCAGTTCTTC; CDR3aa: CASSAGRPSSYNEQFF
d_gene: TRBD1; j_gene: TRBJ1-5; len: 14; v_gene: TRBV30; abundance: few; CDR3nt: TGTGCCTGGAGCCCGGGACAGGGGAATCAGCCCCAGCATTTT; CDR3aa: CAWSPGQGNQPQHF
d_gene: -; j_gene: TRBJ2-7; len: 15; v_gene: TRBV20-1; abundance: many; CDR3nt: TGCAGTGCCAGCACTCCTCGTCAAAGCTCCTACGAGCAGTACTTC; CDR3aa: CSASTPRQSSYEQYF
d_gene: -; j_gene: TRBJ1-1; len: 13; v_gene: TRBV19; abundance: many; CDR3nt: TGTGCCAGTAGTATAGGGGGGAATACTGAAGCTTTCTTT; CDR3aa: CASSIGGNTEAFF
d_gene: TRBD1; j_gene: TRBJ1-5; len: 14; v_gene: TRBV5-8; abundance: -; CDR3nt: TGTGCCAGCAGCGAGGGGACAGTAGGCCAGCCCCAGCATTTT; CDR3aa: CASSEGTVGQPQHF
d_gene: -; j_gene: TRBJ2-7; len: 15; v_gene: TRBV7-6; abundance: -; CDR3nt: TGTGCCAGCAGCTTAGCGGCAGGCCGAAACTACGAGCAGTACTTC; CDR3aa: CASSLAAGRNYEQYF
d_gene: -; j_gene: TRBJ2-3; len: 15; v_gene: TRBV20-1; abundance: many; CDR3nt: TGCAGTGCTAGAGGGCAGCCCACTAGCACAGATACGCAGTATTTT; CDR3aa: CSARGQPTSTDTQYF
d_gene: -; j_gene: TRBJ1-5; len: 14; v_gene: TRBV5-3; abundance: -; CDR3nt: TGTGCCTGCAGCTTGGGGGCAGCAAATCAGCCCCAGCATTTT; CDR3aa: CACSLGAANQPQHF
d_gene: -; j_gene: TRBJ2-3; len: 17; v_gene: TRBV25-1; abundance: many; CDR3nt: TGTGCCACCGCGACAGGTTTGGGTCTTCAACCCACAGATACGCAGTATTTT; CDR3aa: CATATGLGLQPTDTQYF
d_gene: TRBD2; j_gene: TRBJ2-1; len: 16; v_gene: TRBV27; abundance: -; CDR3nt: TGTGCCAGCAGTTTAACCCTAGCGGGGGTTAGAAATGAGCAGTTCTTC; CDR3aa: CASSLTLAGVRNEQFF
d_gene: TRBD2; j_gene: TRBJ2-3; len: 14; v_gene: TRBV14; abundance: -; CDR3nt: TGTGCCAGCAGCCAAGCGGGGGGGATCAATACGCAGTATTTT; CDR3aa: CASSQAGGINTQYF
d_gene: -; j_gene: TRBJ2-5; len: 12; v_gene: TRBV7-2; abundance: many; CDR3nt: TGTGCCAGCAGCTCTTCCCTGGAGACCCAGTACTTC; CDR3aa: CASSSSLETQYF
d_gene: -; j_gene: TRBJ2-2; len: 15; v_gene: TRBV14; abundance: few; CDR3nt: TGTGCCAGCAGCCAAGAAACAGGGACCACCGGGGAGCTGTTTTTT; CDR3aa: CASSQETGTTGELFF
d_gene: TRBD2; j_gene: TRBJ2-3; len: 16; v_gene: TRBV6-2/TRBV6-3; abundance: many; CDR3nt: TGTGCCAGCAGCCCGCTCAGCGGGGGAGAAACAGATACGCAGTATTTT; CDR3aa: CASSPLSGGETDTQYF
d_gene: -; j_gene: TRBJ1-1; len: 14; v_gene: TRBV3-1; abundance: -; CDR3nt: TGTGCCAGCAGCCAAGTGGGAAGGAACACTGAAGCTTTCTTT; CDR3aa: CASSQVGRNTEAFF
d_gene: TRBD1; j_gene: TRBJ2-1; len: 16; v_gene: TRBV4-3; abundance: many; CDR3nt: TGCGCCAGCAGCCAAGACAGGACAGGGGACTACAATGAGCAGTTCTTC; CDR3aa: CASSQDRTGDYNEQFF
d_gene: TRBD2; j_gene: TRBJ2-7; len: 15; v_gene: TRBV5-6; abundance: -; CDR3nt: TGTGCCAGCAGCTCGACTAGCGGGAGGGCCTACGAGCAGTACTTC; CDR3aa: CASSSTSGRAYEQYF
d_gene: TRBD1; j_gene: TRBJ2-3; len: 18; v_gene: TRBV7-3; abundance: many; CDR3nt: TGTGCCAGCAGCTTAACTGGGGGACAGGGGGTTTCCAGGGATACGCAGTATTTT; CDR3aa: CASSLTGGQGVSRDTQYF
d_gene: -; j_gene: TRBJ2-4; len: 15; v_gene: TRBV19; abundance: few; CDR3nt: TGTGCCAGTACCCCTGCGACTAGAGGTGTAACCATTCAGTACTTC; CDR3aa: CASTPATRGVTIQYF
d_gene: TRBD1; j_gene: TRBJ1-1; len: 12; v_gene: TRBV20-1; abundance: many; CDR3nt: TGCAGTGTCAGGGGGACGGACACTGAAGCTTTCTTT; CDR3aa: CSVRGTDTEAFF
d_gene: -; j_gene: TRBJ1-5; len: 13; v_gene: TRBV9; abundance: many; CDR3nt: TGTGCCAGCAGCGGTAATTCCAATCAGCCCCAGCATTTT; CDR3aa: CASSGNSNQPQHF
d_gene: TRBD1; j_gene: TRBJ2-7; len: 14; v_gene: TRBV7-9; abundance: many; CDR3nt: TGTGCCAGCAGCTCGGGACAGCTTATCTACGAGCAGTACTTC; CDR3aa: CASSSGQLIYEQYF
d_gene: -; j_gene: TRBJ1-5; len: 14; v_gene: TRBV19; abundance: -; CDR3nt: TGTGCCAGTAACCCGGACAGAGGGGATCAGCCCCAGCATTTT; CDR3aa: CASNPDRGDQPQHF
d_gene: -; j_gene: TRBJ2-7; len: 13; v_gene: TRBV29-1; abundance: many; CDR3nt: TGCAGCGTTGCTGGCGGGAACTCCTACGAGCAGTACTTC; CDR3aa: CSVAGGNSYEQYF
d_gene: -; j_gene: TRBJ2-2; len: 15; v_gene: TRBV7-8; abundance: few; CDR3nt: TGTGCCAGCACTACAAGGGGCGGCCAGATCGGGGAGCTGTTTTTT; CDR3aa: CASTTRGGQIGELFF
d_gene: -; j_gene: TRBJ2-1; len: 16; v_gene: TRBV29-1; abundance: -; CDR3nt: TGCAGCGTTACGGGACCAGCGGATCGCTCCTACAATGAGCAGTTCTTC; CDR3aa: CSVTGPADRSYNEQFF
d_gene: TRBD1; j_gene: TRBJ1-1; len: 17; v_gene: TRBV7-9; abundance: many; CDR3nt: TGTGCCAGCAGCTTAGGGGGCGGACAGGGGCAGAACACTGAAGCTTTCTTT; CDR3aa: CASSLGGGQGQNTEAFF
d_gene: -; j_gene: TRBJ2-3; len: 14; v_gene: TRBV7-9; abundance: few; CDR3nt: TGTGCCAGCAGCCCAGTGGGGCCGGGAGATACGCAGTATTTT; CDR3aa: CASSPVGPGDTQYF
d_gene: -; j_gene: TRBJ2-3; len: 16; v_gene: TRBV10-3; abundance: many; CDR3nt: TGTGCCATCAGTGAAGGGGGTCAGGGGCTCACAGATACGCAGTATTTT; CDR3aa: CAISEGGQGLTDTQYF
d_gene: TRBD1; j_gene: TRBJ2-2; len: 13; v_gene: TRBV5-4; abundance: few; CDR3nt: TGTGCCAGCAGCTTTACAGGGGTCGGGGAGCTGTTTTTT; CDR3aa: CASSFTGVGELFF
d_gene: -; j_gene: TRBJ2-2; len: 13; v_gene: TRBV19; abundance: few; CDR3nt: TGTGCCAGTAGACCGCGTGGCACCGGGGAGCTGTTTTTT; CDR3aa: CASRPRGTGELFF
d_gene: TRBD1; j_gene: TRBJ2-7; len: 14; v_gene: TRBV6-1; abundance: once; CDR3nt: TGTGCCAGCAGAACCCGGGACAGCTCCTACGAGCAGTACTTC; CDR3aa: CASRTRDSSYEQYF
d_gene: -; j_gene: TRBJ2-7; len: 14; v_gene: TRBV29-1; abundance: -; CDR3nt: TGCAGCGTGAAGGCCCAGGGCGCCCCCGTCGAGCAGTGCTTC; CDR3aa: CSVKAQGAPVEQCF
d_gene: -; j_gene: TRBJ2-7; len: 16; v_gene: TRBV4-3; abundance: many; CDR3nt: TGCGCCAGCAGCCAGGAGATCGGGACATCCTCCTACGAGCAGTACTTC; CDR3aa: CASSQEIGTSSYEQYF
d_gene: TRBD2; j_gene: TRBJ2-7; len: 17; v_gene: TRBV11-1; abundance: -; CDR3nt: TGTGCCAGCAGGCCAGGACTAGCGGGAGAGAGCTCCTACGAGCAGTACTTC; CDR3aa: CASRPGLAGESSYEQYF
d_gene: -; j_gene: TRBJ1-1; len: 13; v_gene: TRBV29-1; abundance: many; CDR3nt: TGCAGCGTTGACAGGACGGGGAACACTGAAGCTTTCTTT; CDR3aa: CSVDRTGNTEAFF
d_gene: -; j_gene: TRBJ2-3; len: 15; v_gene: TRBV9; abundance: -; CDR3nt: TGTGCCAGCAGCGTAGGTTCAGAGGACACAGATACGCAGTATTTT; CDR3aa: CASSVGSEDTDTQYF
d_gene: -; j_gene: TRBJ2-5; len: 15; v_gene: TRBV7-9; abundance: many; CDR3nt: TGTGCCAGCAGCCCGGCCCAAACTCGCGTCGAGACCCAGTACTTC; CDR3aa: CASSPAQTRVETQYF
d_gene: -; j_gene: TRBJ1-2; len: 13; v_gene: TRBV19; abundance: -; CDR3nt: TGTGCCAGTAGTACCCATTCAGGGTTTGGCTACACCTTC; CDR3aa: CASSTHSGFGYTF
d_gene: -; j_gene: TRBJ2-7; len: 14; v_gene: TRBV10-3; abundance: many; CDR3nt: TGTGCCATCAGGTTGGGGGAACTCACCTACGAGCAGTACTTC; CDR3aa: CAIRLGELTYEQYF
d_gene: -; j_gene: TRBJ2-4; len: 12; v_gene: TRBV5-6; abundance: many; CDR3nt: TGTGCCAGCAGCTCGCCCCAAAACATTCAGTACTTC; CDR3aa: CASSSPQNIQYF
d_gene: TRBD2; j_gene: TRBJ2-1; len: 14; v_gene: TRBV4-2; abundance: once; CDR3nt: TGTGCCAGCAGCCCGGAGCGGGAGACGAATGAGCAGTTCTTC; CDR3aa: CASSPERETNEQFF
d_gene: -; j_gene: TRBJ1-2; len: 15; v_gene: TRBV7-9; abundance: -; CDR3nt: TGTGCCAGCAGCTTAGGATCCAGGAACTACTATGGCTACACCTTC; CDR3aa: CASSLGSRNYYGYTF
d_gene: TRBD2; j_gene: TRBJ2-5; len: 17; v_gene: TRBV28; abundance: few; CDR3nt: TGTGCCAGCAGTCCCCGACTAGCGGGCCCCGTGGAAGAGACCCAGTACTTC; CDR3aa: CASSPRLAGPVEETQYF
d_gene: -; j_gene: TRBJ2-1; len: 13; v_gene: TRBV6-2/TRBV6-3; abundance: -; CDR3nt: TGTGCCAGCAGCCGAGGACTTTCTAGTGAGCAGTTCTTC; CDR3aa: CASSRGLSSEQFF
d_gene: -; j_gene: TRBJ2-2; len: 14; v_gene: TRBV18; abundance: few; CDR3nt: TGTGCCAGCTCACTGAGTACCGGGCTCGGGGAGCTGTTTTTT; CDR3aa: CASSLSTGLGELFF